This is a list of T cell receptor beta chains from one sample in a study of T cell repertoires in cytomegalovirus infection. TCRdb re-called the reads with MiXCR, one entry per CDR3 protein. The sample comprises approximately 990,000 distinct CDR3 sequences, about a third of which are singletons, and about 14% rests with the top ten. No cognate antigen is known for these TCRs. Sequenced material: cultured CD8+ T cells from PBMCs, taken from culture after CMV antigen stimulation. Receptor source: a human donor in good health (CMV status not recorded). Some clones in this sample may be carry-over from other donors' samples. CDR3s include the opening cysteine and the closing phenylalanine or tryptophan. The D gene is left open where the match is weak. Part of the rows lack a size; the others show once, few, many or a class for expanded clones.

TRBJ2-2 NA TRBV7-8 many TGTGCCAGCAGCTTCCTCGGATATACGAACACCGGGGAGCTGTTTTTT CASSFLGYTNTGELFF
TRBJ2-1 TRBD2 TRBV7-9 NA TGTGCCAGCAGCACCGGGACTAGTAGCCATGAGCAGTTCTTC CASSTGTSSHEQFF
TRBJ1-1 NA TRBV10-3 NA TGTGCCATTAGCCGGGACCTCCAGAACACTGAAGCTTTCTTT CAISRDLQNTEAFF
TRBJ1-1 NA TRBV5-1 NA TGCACCAGCAGCTTGGCCCCGGGACAAGTGGTATACACTGAAGCTTTCTTT CTSSLAPGQVVYTEAFF
TRBJ2-7 NA TRBV7-6 NA TGTGCCAGCAGCCCCGAGGACGGTTCCTACGAGCAGTACTTC CASSPEDGSYEQYF
TRBJ2-1 NA TRBV2 NA TGTGCCAGCAGTGAGTTTAAGAACCGCTACAATGAGCAGTTCTTC CASSEFKNRYNEQFF
TRBJ2-2 NA TRBV12-3/TRBV12-4 NA TGTGCCAGCAGTTCGGCAGAAAACACCGGGGAGCTGTTTTTT CASSSAENTGELFF
TRBJ1-1 TRBD1 TRBV6-6 NA TGTGCCAGCAGTTACATCAAGAGCCCCCAGGGGGAGCACACTGAAGCTTTCTTT CASSYIKSPQGEHTEAFF
TRBJ2-1 TRBD2 TRBV7-4 NA TGTGCCAGCAGCTTAGTCGACCGTGCTAGCGGGGACAATGAGCAGTTCTTC CASSLVDRASGDNEQFF
TRBJ1-1 NA TRBV7-2 few TGTGCCAGCAGCTTTCACAGAACCACTGAAGCTTTCTTT CASSFHRTTEAFF
TRBJ2-7 TRBD2 TRBV6-5 NA TGTGCCAGCAGTTGGGAGGGGTTCGACGAGCAGTACTTC CASSWEGFDEQYF
TRBJ2-4 NA TRBV7-6 many TGTGCCAGCAGCCCCGAGGAGGCCCAAAACATTCAGTACTTC CASSPEEAQNIQYF
TRBJ1-1 NA TRBV7-9 NA TGTGCCAGCAGGCCAGGGTATTCTGGCACTGAAGCTTTCTTT CASRPGYSGTEAFF
TRBJ1-5 NA TRBV7-9 NA TGTGCCAGCAGCCCCCAGAACAATCAGCCCCAGCATTTT CASSPQNNQPQHF
TRBJ2-1 TRBD1 TRBV7-9 NA TGTGCCAGCAGCTTAGCCGTTGCACAGGGGGCCCGTTGGAATGAGCAGTTCTTC CASSLAVAQGARWNEQFF
TRBJ2-1 TRBD2 TRBV7-8 many TGTGCCAGTACCTACGCTAGCGGCCCAATGGATGAGCAGTTCTTC CASTYASGPMDEQFF
TRBJ2-1 NA TRBV20-1 few TGCAGTGCTAGAGATCTCGAGGATAGCTCCTACAATGAGCAGTTCTTC CSARDLEDSSYNEQFF
TRBJ1-1 NA TRBV19 once TGTGCCAGTCGACCGAGACAGGATCAAATGAACACTGAAGCTTTCTTT CASRPRQDQMNTEAFF
TRBJ2-3 TRBD2 TRBV7-6 many TGTGCCAGCAGCTTAGTAGCGGGGGGCACAGATACGCAGTATTTT CASSLVAGGTDTQYF
TRBJ2-5 NA TRBV5-6 NA TGTGCCAGCAGCTCAACAAGCGACAGTGGCGAGACCCAGTACTTC CASSSTSDSGETQYF
TRBJ2-5 NA TRBV7-9 NA TGTGCCAGCAGCTTAGGGGGGGGCCCTAGCGCCAGAAAAAGAGAGACCCAGTACTTC CASSLGGGPSARKRETQYF
TRBJ2-2 TRBD1 TRBV7-6 NA TGTGCCAATCACCGGGACAGGGAGGACGGGGAGCTGTTTTTT CANHRDREDGELFF
TRBJ1-2 TRBD1 TRBV5-1 NA TGCGCCAGCAGCATTCACAGGGGGCGTGATGGCTACACCTTC CASSIHRGRDGYTF
TRBJ1-5 TRBD1 TRBV7-8 many TGTGCCAGCAGCTTAGCCCCCCAGGGGGCAGCGAGCAATCAGCCCCAGCATTTT CASSLAPQGAASNQPQHF
TRBJ2-2 NA TRBV20-1 few TGCAGTGCTTATAACAGGGTTCAAACCGGGGAGCTGTTTTTT CSAYNRVQTGELFF
TRBJ1-6 NA TRBV2 NA TGTGCCAGCAGTGGGGCACCCCTCCACTTT CASSGAPLHF
TRBJ1-1 NA TRBV28 NA TGTGCCAGCAGTCCTCCCCCGGAGAGAGGGGGAATGAACACTGAAGCTTTCTTT CASSPPPERGGMNTEAFF
TRBJ1-5 TRBD1 TRBV6-6 NA TGTGCCAGCAGTTACTCCAGGGGGTTACCCCCGTTCGGCAATCAGCCCCAGCATTTT CASSYSRGLPPFGNQPQHF
TRBJ2-2 TRBD2 TRBV5-1 few TGCGCCAGCAGCTACCCAGGACTAGCGGGGCCGAACACCGGGGAGCTGTTTTTT CASSYPGLAGPNTGELFF
TRBJ2-2 NA TRBV7-6 many TGTGCCAGCAGCTTAGACTGGGACACCGGGGAGCTGTTTTTT CASSLDWDTGELFF
TRBJ2-3 NA TRBV6-1 NA TGTGCCAGCAGTGAAACGGCCAGAACTAGCACAGATACGCAGTATTTT CASSETARTSTDTQYF
TRBJ2-1 NA TRBV27 few TGTGCCAGCAGTTTAATGGGTCAGGGCGATGAGCAGTTCTTC CASSLMGQGDEQFF
TRBJ1-2 NA TRBV29-1 few TGCAGCGTTGAGACCGAGGGCGAGAACTATGGCTACACCTTC CSVETEGENYGYTF
TRBJ2-1 TRBD2 TRBV7-6 many TGTGCCAGCAGCCCCGGACTAGCGGGGGGGAGCTCCTACAATGAGCAGTTCTTC CASSPGLAGGSSYNEQFF
TRBJ1-2 TRBD1 TRBV19 few TGTGCCAGTACCCCACAGGGGGCCTATGGCTACACCTTC CASTPQGAYGYTF
TRBJ2-3 NA TRBV7-2 NA TGTGCCAGCAGCGTTCCGGGACGCTACACAGATACGCAGTATTTT CASSVPGRYTDTQYF
TRBJ2-2 NA TRBV7-3 few TGTGCCAGCAGCCTCAGCGGGTCCCCCCCCGCGGAGCTGTTTTTT CASSLSGSPPAELFF
TRBJ2-7 NA TRBV7-2 many TGTGCCAGCAGCTCGGGACATAAAGCCGAGCAGTACTTC CASSSGHKAEQYF
TRBJ2-7 NA TRBV7-6 many TGTGCCAGCAGCTTAGTGCCGGGGATGGAGGGAAACGAGCAGTACTTC CASSLVPGMEGNEQYF
TRBJ1-5 NA TRBV7-9 NA TGTGCCAGCAGCTTAGCTCAGCTAGGGGGCAATCAGCCCCAGCATTTT CASSLAQLGGNQPQHF
TRBJ2-4 NA TRBV4-3 few TGCGCCAGCAGCCAACGGGGAGCCAAAAACATTCAGTACTTC CASSQRGAKNIQYF
TRBJ2-1 TRBD2 TRBV6-5 NA TGTGCCAGCAGTTACGGACGGGGGGACTACAATGAGCAGTTCTTC CASSYGRGDYNEQFF
TRBJ2-5 TRBD2 TRBV7-2 many TGTGCCAGCAGCTCAACGACTAGCTTGGAGACCCAGTACTTC CASSSTTSLETQYF
TRBJ2-1 TRBD2 TRBV4-1 few TGCGCCAGCAGCCAAGGGCTAGCGGGGATCAATGAGCAGTTCTTC CASSQGLAGINEQFF
TRBJ2-5 NA TRBV7-6 NA TGTGCTAGCAGCTTAGGGGACCACCGGGGAGAGACCCAGTACTTC CASSLGDHRGETQYF
TRBJ1-2 NA TRBV6-5 few TGTGCCAGCAGTTCCCCCGGGGTTGAGGCCTTC CASSSPGVEAF
TRBJ2-1 TRBD1 TRBV7-9 NA TGTGCCAGCAGCCCCTGGGACAGGGTATCCTTATCCTACAATGAGCAGTTCTTC CASSPWDRVSLSYNEQFF
TRBJ1-1 NA TRBV29-1 NA TGCAGCGTTGAAGACGTTCGAGCTTTCTTT CSVEDVRAFF
TRBJ2-2 NA TRBV6-5 few TGTGCCAGCAGTACCGACGAAGCCGGGGAGCTGTTTTTT CASSTDEAGELFF
TRBJ2-7 NA TRBV5-8 once TGTGCCAGCAGCTTGGTAAGCCCCAACTACGAGCAGTACTTC CASSLVSPNYEQYF
TRBJ2-2 NA TRBV4-3 few TGCGCCAGCAGCCAAGAAGGGACTGGGGCCGGGGAGCTGTTTTTT CASSQEGTGAGELFF
TRBJ2-5 NA TRBV29-1 NA TGCAGCGTTGTGAAGGTACCGTGGGAGACCCAGTACTTC CSVVKVPWETQYF
TRBJ1-1 TRBD1 TRBV12-3/TRBV12-4 many TGTGCCAGCACCCCGACAGGGGTCACTGAAGCTTTCTTT CASTPTGVTEAFF
TRBJ1-1 TRBD1 TRBV19 few TGTGCCAGCACCGGGACAGGGTTCATGAACACTGAAGCTTTCTTT CASTGTGFMNTEAFF